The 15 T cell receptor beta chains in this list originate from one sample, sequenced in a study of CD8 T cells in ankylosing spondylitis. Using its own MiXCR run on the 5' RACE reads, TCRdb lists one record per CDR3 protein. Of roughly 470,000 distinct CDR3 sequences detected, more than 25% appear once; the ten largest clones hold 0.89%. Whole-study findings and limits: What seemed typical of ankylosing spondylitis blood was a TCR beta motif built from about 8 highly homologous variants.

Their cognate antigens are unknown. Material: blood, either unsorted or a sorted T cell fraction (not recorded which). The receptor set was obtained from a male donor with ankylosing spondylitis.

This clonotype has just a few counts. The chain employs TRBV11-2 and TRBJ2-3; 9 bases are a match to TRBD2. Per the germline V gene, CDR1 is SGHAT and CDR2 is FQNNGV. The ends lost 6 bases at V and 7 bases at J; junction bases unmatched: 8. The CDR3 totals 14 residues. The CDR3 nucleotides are TGTGCCAGCAGTCCCGGACTAGCGCAAAATACGCAGTATTTT. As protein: CASSPGLAQNTQYF.

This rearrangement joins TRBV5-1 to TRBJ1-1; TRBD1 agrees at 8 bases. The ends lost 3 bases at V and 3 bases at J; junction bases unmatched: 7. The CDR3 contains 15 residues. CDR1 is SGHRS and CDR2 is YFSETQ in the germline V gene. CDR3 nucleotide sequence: TGCGCCAGCAGCTATGGACAGGGAAGGGACACTGAAGCTTTCTTT. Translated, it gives CASSYGQGRDTEAFF.

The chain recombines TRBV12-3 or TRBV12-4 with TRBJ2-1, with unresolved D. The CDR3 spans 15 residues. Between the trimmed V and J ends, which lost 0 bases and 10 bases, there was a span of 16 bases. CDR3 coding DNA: TGTGCCAGCAGTTTAGCGCGGCAGAAGGCGTTAGAGCAGTTCTTC. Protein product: CASSLARQKALEQFF.

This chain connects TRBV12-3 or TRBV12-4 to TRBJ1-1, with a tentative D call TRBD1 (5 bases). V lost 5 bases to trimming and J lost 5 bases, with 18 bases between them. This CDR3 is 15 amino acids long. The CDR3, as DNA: TGTGCCAGCAGTCCAATTGGGACGGCAGGAACTGAAGCTTTCTTT. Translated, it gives CASSPIGTAGTEAFF.

CDR3 DNA: TGCAGTGCTAGAGGTATCCCTGAAAAACTGTTTTTT. Translated: CSARGIPEKLFF. This chain connects TRBV20-1 to TRBJ1-4; unclear D gene. Trimming took 1 base from V and 7 from J, leaving 7 bases between them. The germline V gene encodes CDR1 DFQATT and CDR2 SNEGSKA (reference sequence). The CDR3 length is 12 residues.

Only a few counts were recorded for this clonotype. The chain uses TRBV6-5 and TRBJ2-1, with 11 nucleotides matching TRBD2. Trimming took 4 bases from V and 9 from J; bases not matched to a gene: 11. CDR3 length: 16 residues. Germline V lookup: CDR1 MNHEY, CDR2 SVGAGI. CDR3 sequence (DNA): TGTGCCAGCAGTTTCCTAGCGGGAGGATCCGTGGGTGAGCAGTTCTTC. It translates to CASSFLAGGSVGEQFF.

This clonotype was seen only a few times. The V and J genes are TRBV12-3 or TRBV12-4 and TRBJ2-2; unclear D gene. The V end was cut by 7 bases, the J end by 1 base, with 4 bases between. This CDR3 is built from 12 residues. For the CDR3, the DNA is TGTGCCAGCACTCAGAACACCGGGGAGCTGTTTTTT. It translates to CASTQNTGELFF.

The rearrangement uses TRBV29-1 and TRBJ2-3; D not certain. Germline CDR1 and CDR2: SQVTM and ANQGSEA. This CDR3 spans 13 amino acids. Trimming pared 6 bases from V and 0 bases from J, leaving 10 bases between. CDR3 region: CSVLRPSTDTQYF. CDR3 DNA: TGCAGCGTCCTACGGCCTAGCACAGATACGCAGTATTTT.

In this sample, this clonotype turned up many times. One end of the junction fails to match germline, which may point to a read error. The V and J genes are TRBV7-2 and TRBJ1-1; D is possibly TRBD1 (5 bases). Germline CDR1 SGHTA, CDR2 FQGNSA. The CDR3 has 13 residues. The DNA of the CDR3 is TGTGCCAGCAGTTTAGGGGCGAACACTGAAGCTTTCTTT. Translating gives CASSLGANTEAFF.

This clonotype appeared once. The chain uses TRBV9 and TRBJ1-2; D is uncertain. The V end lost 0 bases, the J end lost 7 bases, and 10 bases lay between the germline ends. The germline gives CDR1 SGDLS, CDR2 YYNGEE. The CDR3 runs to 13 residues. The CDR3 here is CASSVEGSGGYTF. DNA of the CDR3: TGTGCCAGCAGCGTAGAAGGTTCCGGTGGCTACACCTTC.

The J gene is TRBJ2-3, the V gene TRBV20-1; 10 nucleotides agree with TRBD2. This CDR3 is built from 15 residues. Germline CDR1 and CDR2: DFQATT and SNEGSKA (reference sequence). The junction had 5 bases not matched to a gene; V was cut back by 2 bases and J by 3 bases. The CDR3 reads CSARKDSGGTDTQYF. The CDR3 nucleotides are TGCAGTGCTAGAAAGGATAGCGGGGGGACAGATACGCAGTATTTT.

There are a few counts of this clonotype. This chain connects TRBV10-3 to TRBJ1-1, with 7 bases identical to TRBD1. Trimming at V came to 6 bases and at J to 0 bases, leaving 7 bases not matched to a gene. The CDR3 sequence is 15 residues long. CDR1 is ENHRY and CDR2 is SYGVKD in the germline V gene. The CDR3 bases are TGTGCCATCAGAACCGGGACAGAGATGAACACTGAAGCTTTCTTT. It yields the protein CAIRTGTEMNTEAFF.

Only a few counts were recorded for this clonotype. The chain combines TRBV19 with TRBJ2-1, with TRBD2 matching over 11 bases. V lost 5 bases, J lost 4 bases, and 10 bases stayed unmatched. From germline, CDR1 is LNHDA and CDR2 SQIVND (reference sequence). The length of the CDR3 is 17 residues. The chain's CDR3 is CASSPSRTSGSYNEQFF. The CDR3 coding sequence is TGTGCCAGTAGTCCAAGCCGGACTAGCGGGTCATACAATGAGCAGTTCTTC.

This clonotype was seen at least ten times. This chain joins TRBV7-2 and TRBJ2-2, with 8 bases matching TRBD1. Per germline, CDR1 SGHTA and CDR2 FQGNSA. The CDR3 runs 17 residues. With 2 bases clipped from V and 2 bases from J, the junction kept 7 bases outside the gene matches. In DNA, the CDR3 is TGTGCCAGCAGCTTACCATCGACAGGGGAAAACACCGGGGAGCTGTTTTTT. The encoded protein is CASSLPSTGENTGELFF.

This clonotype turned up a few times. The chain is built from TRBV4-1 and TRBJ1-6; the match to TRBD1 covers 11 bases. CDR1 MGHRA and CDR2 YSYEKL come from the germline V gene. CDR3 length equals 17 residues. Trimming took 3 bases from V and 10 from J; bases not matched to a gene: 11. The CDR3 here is CASSQTLGQGANSPLHF. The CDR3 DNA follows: TGCGCCAGCAGCCAGACCCTAGGACAGGGGGCCAACTCACCCCTCCACTTT.